The sequence of this T cell receptor (beta chain) was determined in a study of circulating and synovial CD4+ cells in juvenile arthritis (dated by TCRdb to between 2013 and 2015). Context from the whole study: Within each patient, the study compared the TCRbeta CDR3 repertoires of three groups: circulating HLA-DR+ CD4 T cells, bulk blood CD4 T cells, and synovial CD4 T cells. The goal of repertoire sequencing was to confirm that a circulating synovial-like CD4 T cell subset was enriched in synovial clonotypes.

Library method: the immunoSEQ multiplex PCR assay. An external provider carried out the TCRbeta CDR3 sequencing as a commercial service. On the study's bioinformatics: The analyses used productive nucleotide sequences together with amino acid sequences obtained by in silico translation. Diversity was quantified by Renyi entropy over a range of alpha values, with sample size equalised by taking the median of 200 repeated subsamples. For clustering, the distance between each pair of repertoires was computed as one minus the Chao-modified Jaccard index, which corrected for under-sampling. Frequency-weighted overlap with synovial clonotypes was computed at 200 sample sizes with 200 draws without replacement at each size, and the value at the size of the smaller sample was reported. TCRdb took this table from immuneACCESS and kept in-frame rearrangements with V and J called. Such tables lack part of the clones; where checked against another copy, unresolved V genes explain under half of the gap, and the rest is unexplained. V and J calls and clone size come straight from that table; D and trimming were deduced from the DNA. A total of about 30,000 clones appear in this sample, 90% to 95% of them only once. The ten top clones hold 2.9% of the sample.

General conclusions and limits of the study: Circulating pathogenic-like lymphocytes were found to cluster with synovial T cells, and a substantially higher fraction of CDR3 sequences was shared with synovium by circulating pathogenic-like lymphocytes than by bulk blood. Since overlap with synovium went up as sequencing depth increased, the measured fractions of shared clonotypes likely underestimated the full repertoire overlap. No difference between circulating pathogenic-like lymphocytes and bulk blood T cells was detected by traditional Vbeta family usage analysis. Because CPL samples and bulk blood CD4 samples differed in T cell genome counts by at least an order of magnitude, sample-size effects were addressed. Synovial and circulating pathogenic-like lymphocyte repertoires were less diverse than bulk blood CD4 repertoires, and some CPL samples were as oligoclonal as synovium.

Via the germline V gene, CDR1 is LGHNA and CDR2 YNFKEQ. Between the V and J ends, shortened by 4 bases and 4 bases respectively, the junction contains 19 bases. The CDR3 numbers 17 residues from cysteine through phenylalanine. Only the CDR3 portion is preserved as DNA: 51 bases, with reading frame beginning at the first base. As for this clone: Its recognized antigen is unknown. No base qualities exist here, and no much larger clone lies one base off it.

Donors of the sequenced samples were patients with active juvenile idiopathic arthritis. Cells were sorted right after thawing, and dead cells were excluded with Live/Dead Fixable Near-IR Stain. The source is a human donor with juvenile idiopathic arthritis. The sequence is built from TRBV4-2 and TRBJ2-2, and the D gene may be TRBD2, 6 bases matching. Sequencing input: CD4+ T cells from blood. The nucleotide sequence reads TGTGCCAGCAGCCCAGAAGAGAGGCTAGCGTCCACCGGGGAGCTGTTTTTT. The resulting protein is CASSPEERLASTGELFF.